A single sample gave rise to the 9 T cell receptor beta chains below, sequenced in a study of T cells after yellow fever vaccination. TCRdb called the 5' RACE reads again in MiXCR, with one record for every CDR3 protein. Of some 200,000 distinct CDR3 sequences listed, 9.5% to 12% are singletons. The sequencing here drew on CD8+ T cells sorted from PBMCs, taken 15 days after the yellow fever booster vaccination. The origin of the receptors is a man younger than 35 who received the YFV17D yellow fever vaccine.

The V gene is TRBV7-2, the J gene TRBJ1-5, with 7 bases lining up with TRBD1. The CDR3 has 15 residues. V shed 1 base and J 3 bases; nucleotides not matched to a gene: 3. Germline CDR1 and CDR2: SGHTA and FQGNSA. CDR3 protein: CASSLEDRANQPQHF. The CDR3 coding sequence is TGTGCCAGCAGCTTAGAAGACAGGGCCAATCAGCCCCAGCATTTT.

This clonotype was counted only a few times. The rearrangement joins TRBV7-9 to TRBJ1-2; a weak D match, TRBD1 (5 bases). Germline lookup yields CDR1 SEHNR and CDR2 FQNEAQ (reference sequence). Trimming took 3 bases from V and 8 from J, leaving 13 bases between them. The CDR3 sequence is 13 residues long. CDR3 in DNA: TGTGCCAGCAGCTTGAGGCTAAGGGGAGGCTACACCTTC. The encoded protein is CASSLRLRGGYTF.

This clonotype occurred a few times. The chain has TRBV7-9 and TRBJ1-1; the match to TRBD1 covers 8 bases. Germline CDR1 reads SEHNR; CDR2 reads FQNEAQ (reference sequence). This CDR3 region has 12 residues. The junction had 6 bases not matched to a gene; V was cut back by 6 bases and J by 9 bases. CDR3 coding DNA: TGTGCCAGCAGGTTCGGACAGGGCAAAGCTTTCTTT. Protein: CASRFGQGKAFF.

The chain couples TRBV7-8 to TRBJ2-5; 10 positions match TRBD2. The germline gives CDR1 SGHVS, CDR2 FQNEAQ. V lost 5 bases, J lost 5 bases, and 11 bases stayed unmatched. The CDR3 extends over 16 amino acids. The CDR3 region is CASSPHPSGGVETQYF. The CDR3 nucleotides read TGTGCCAGCAGCCCCCATCCGAGCGGGGGGGTGGAGACCCAGTACTTC.

This clonotype was counted at least ten times. V gene TRBV29-1 combines with J gene TRBJ2-2, with 7 bases aligning to TRBD1. The CDR3 totals 13 residues. The V gene's germline CDR1 is SQVTM and CDR2 ANQGSEA. The trim removed 2 bases at V and 11 bases at J, leaving 8 bases unmatched. The CDR3 DNA is TGCAGCGTTGAAACGGGACAGACTGGAGAGCTGTTTTTT. The encoded protein is CSVETGQTGELFF.

This clonotype was observed a handful of times. The chain employs TRBV14 and TRBJ1-2, with 7 nucleotides matching TRBD1. With V trimmed by 1 base and J by 3 bases, 2 bases remained unmatched. The CDR3 has 14 amino acids. Germline CDR1 reads SGHDN; CDR2 reads FVKESK. The CDR3 region is CASSQGQGDYGYTF. DNA for the CDR3: TGTGCCAGCAGCCAAGGACAGGGAGACTATGGCTACACCTTC.

The rearrangement links TRBV7-3 to TRBJ2-3, with a tentative D call TRBD1 (6 bases). Trimming cost V 5 bases and J 5 bases, with 17 bases left between them. The CDR3 contains 15 residues. Germline-derived CDR1 and CDR2 are SGHTA and FQGTGA. Here the CDR3 reads CASSPPGWGRDTQYF. The CDR3 bases are TGTGCCAGCAGCCCCCCTGGCTGGGGGCGAGATACGCAGTATTTT. Looking up the rest from reference TRBV7-3 and TRBJ2-3 gives the full variable domain: GAGVSQTPSNKVTEKGKYVELRCDPISGHTALYWYRQSLGQGPEFLIYFQGTGAADDSGLPNDRFFAVRPEGSVSTLKIQRTERGDSAVYLCASSPPGWGRDTQYFGPGTRLTVL.

The chain employs TRBV6-6 and TRBJ2-3, with 14 bases aligning to TRBD2. The germline CDR1 and CDR2 sequences are MNHNY and SVGAGI (reference sequence). The V and J ends lost 2 bases and 6 bases, in that order; junction bases with no gene match: 10. The CDR3 contains 18 residues. The CDR3: CASSYDHGTSGGPDTQYF. The CDR3 coding sequence is TGTGCCAGCAGTTACGACCACGGGACTAGCGGGGGCCCCGATACGCAGTATTTT.

This sequence joins TRBV7-2 and TRBJ1-6; 7 bases fit TRBD1. The CDR3 covers 15 residues. V shed 6 bases, J shed 7 bases, and the junction held 9 bases outside the gene matches. Germline CDR1 reads SGHTA; CDR2 reads FQGNSA. In nucleotides, the CDR3 is TGTGCCAGCAGGCCTCGGACAGGCCTCAATTCACCCCTCCACTTT. It translates to CASRPRTGLNSPLHF.